The subject of this entry is one T cell receptor (beta chain). Its specificity is unknown. TCRdb re-analysed the reads in MiXCR, keeping a single row per CDR3 protein. The sample includes approximately 1,000,000 distinct CDR3 sequences, around 30% seen only once; the top ten take more than 12%. This specimen comes from a study of T cell repertoires in cytomegalovirus infection. The TCR comes from a human donor in good health (CMV status not recorded). Some clones in this sample may be carry-over from other donors' samples. The specimen comprised cultured CD8+ T cells from PBMCs, sampled from culture after CMV antigen stimulation.

CDR3: CSALTGIRNSPLHF. CDR3 coding DNA: TGCAGTGCTCTCACTGGGATTAGGAATTCACCCCTCCACTTT. This chain connects TRBV20-1 to TRBJ1-6; D is uncertain. V was shortened by 5 bases and J by 7 bases, with 15 bases between the two germline ends. There are 14 residues in the CDR3. Germline assignment: CDR1 DFQATT and CDR2 SNEGSKA (reference sequence).